These 24 T cell receptor beta chains share one sample of origin, sequenced in a study of T cell changes during pregnancy in multiple sclerosis (dated by TCRdb to between 2018 and 2021). Libraries were made using the immunoSEQ multiplex PCR assay. TCRdb re-hosts the immuneACCESS table, in-frame sequences only. Its copies lack some clones; in the studies checked, an unresolved V gene accounts for under half of them, and the cause for the rest is not known. The sample records 65,000 to 75,000 clones, around nine tenths of which are singletons. The biggest ten clones account for roughly 3.6% of the sample. The specimen comprised peripheral blood, sampled after pregnancy. These receptors originate from a female donor in good health, enrolled as a control in a pregnancy study.

The rearrangement joins TRBV19 to TRBJ1-3; D unclear. V shed 7 bases and J shed 11 bases, with 27 bases lying between them. This CDR3 has 16 amino acids. Germline V CDR1 and CDR2: LNHDA, SQIVND (reference sequence). CDR3 DNA: TGTGCCAGTACTTTCCTAGGACGCGGGTCTCGATTCTCCATATATTTT. Its protein is CASTFLGRGSRFSIYF.

The chain has TRBV4-3 and TRBJ1-1, with D possibly being TRBD1 (6 bases). V lost 1 base and J 3 bases, leaving 12 bases between the germline ends. Germline values: CDR1 LGHNA, CDR2 YSLEER. The CDR3 is made up of 15 amino acids. The CDR3 sequence is CASSQGIRGYTEAFF. The CDR3 DNA reads TGCGCCAGCAGCCAAGGGATCAGGGGTTACACTGAAGCTTTCTTT.

This chain joins TRBV6-5 and TRBJ1-5; 10 nucleotides align to TRBD1. Trimming took 6 bases from V and 4 from J; bases not matched to a gene: 6. CDR1 is MNHEY, CDR2 SVGAGI, per germline. CDR3 length equals 15 residues. CDR3 sequence (DNA): TGTGCCAGCAGGCCGACAGGGGGCCGTAATCAGCCCCAGCATTTT. Amino acids: CASRPTGGRNQPQHF.

The count of this clone is one. The rearrangement joins TRBV2 to TRBJ1-5, with 7 positions matching TRBD1. Germline V gene lookup returns CDR1 SNHLY and CDR2 FYNNEI. The CDR3 is made up of 14 amino acids. With V trimmed by 6 bases and J by 2 bases, 4 bases remained unmatched. CDR3: CASSDTGGNQPQHF. The CDR3 nucleotides read TGTGCCAGCAGCGACACAGGGGGCAATCAGCCCCAGCATTTT.

J is TRBJ1-4 and V is TRBV10-3, with D maybe TRBD1 (6 bases). The ends were cut back, 6 bases at V and 8 bases at J, with 13 bases in the middle. CDR3 length: 13 residues. Germline V CDR1 and CDR2: ENHRY, SYGVKD. The CDR3 DNA reads TGTGCCATCAGCTTACAGGGTTTCGAAAAACTGTTTTTT. This sequence encodes CAISLQGFEKLFF.

The CDR3 sequence is CASSQSSGSGEGNEQFF. The CDR3, as DNA: TGCGCCAGCAGTCAATCCTCTGGATCGGGGGAGGGCAATGAGCAGTTCTTC. The chain recombines TRBV23-1 with TRBJ2-1; 7 nucleotides agree with TRBD2. TRBV23-1 is reported as an ORF; its role is uncertain. V gave up 0 bases and J gave up 6 bases; unmatched junction bases: 11. The CDR3 covers 17 residues.

J is TRBJ2-2 and V is TRBV9, with 7 positions matching TRBD2. The germline gives CDR1 SGDLS, CDR2 YYNGEE. Germline trimming cut 0 bases from V and 5 bases from J; bases unmatched to any gene: 7. This CDR3 spans 16 amino acids. The CDR3 bases are TGTGCCAGCAGCGTAGAGGGCGGGAGTTGGACCGGGGAGCTGTTTTTT. Amino acid sequence: CASSVEGGSWTGELFF.

The chain carries TRBV10-1 and TRBJ2-2; D not resolved. The CDR3 totals 16 residues. With 0 bases removed from V and 4 bases from J, the gap between germline ends came to 12 bases. Germline loops: CDR1 WNHNN, CDR2 SYGVQD (reference sequence). In nucleotides, the CDR3 is TGCGCCAGCAGTGAGTCGTGGTGGAGAGGCACCGGGGAGCTGTTTTTT. It translates to CASSESWWRGTGELFF.

The J gene is TRBJ1-1, the V gene TRBV7-9, with 9 bases that match TRBD1. The V segment lost 10 bases and the J segment 6 bases; nucleotides outside the gene matches: 9. This CDR3 region has 13 residues. Germline CDR1 SEHNR, CDR2 FQNEAQ (reference sequence). This CDR3 is CANQQGASPEAFF. Here the CDR3 DNA reads TGTGCCAACCAACAGGGGGCTTCCCCTGAAGCTTTCTTT.

The gene calls are TRBV5-4 and TRBJ2-3; 10 bases match TRBD2. The CDR3 is 15 amino acids. The junction had 6 bases not matched to a gene; V was cut back by 4 bases and J by 4 bases. CDR1 and CDR2 from the germline V gene are SGHNT and YYREEE (reference sequence). The CDR3 reads CASSQEAGGPDTQYF. The CDR3 DNA reads TGTGCCAGCAGCCAAGAAGCGGGGGGGCCAGATACGCAGTATTTT.

The V gene is TRBV7-8, the J gene TRBJ1-3; D remains unclear. CDR1 is SGHVS, CDR2 FQNEAQ, per germline. V shed 5 bases and J shed 4 bases, with 9 bases lying between them. The CDR3 is 13 amino acids. The CDR3: CASSPMAGNTIYF. In DNA form, the CDR3 reads TGTGCCAGCAGCCCCATGGCAGGAAACACCATATATTTT.

The rearrangement links TRBV10-2 to TRBJ2-7, with a weak D call TRBD1 (6 bases). In germline, CDR1 is WSHSY, CDR2 SAAADI. V was shortened by 5 bases and J by 7 bases, with 27 bases between the two germline ends. This CDR3 is built from 17 residues. CDR3 sequence reads: CASSRQAGDFNDLEQYF. The DNA of the CDR3 is TGCGCCAGCAGTCGACAGGCCGGGGATTTTAATGATTTGGAGCAGTACTTC.

The chain uses TRBV10-1 and TRBJ2-1; D possibly corresponds to TRBD2 (5 bases). The CDR3 is 13 residues long. The V gene lost 5 bases and the J gene lost 7 bases, with 12 bases spanning the gap. Per the germline V gene, CDR1 is WNHNN and CDR2 is SYGVQD (reference sequence). The CDR3 coding sequence is TGCGCCAGCAGTACCGGGGTCATAAATGAGCAGTTCTTC. This sequence encodes CASSTGVINEQFF.

The CDR3 protein is CATSRDRSGGPTYEQYF. In DNA, the CDR3 is TGTGCCACCAGCAGAGATCGTAGCGGGGGGCCTACCTACGAGCAGTACTTC. The chain employs TRBV15 and TRBJ2-7; 10 positions match TRBD2. J gave up 2 bases and V 0 bases, and 7 bases lay outside the gene matches. In germline, CDR1 is LNHNV, CDR2 YYDKDF (reference sequence). The CDR3 has 17 residues.

The CDR3 DNA reads TGTGCTAGTAATGTAGAGGGTTACTACAATGAGCAGTTCTTC. It yields the protein CASNVEGYYNEQFF. This rearrangement joins TRBV12-5 to TRBJ2-1, with a weak D call TRBD2 (5 bases). The CDR3 runs to 14 residues. The V end was cut by 8 bases, the J end by 3 bases, with 14 bases between. Germline V gene lookup returns CDR1 LGHNT and CDR2 FRNRAP.

The genes are TRBV7-9 and TRBJ2-5, with a possible D match to TRBD1 (6 bases). Trimming removed 5 bases at V and 5 bases at J, with 12 bases between. CDR1 is SEHNR, CDR2 FQNEAQ, per germline (reference sequence). This CDR3 comprises 13 residues. CDR3: CASSTTGGETQYF. CDR3 sequence (DNA): TGTGCCAGCAGCACGACAGGCGGGGAGACCCAGTACTTC.

The chain combines TRBV19 with TRBJ1-5; 7 positions agree with TRBD1. This CDR3 spans 14 amino acids. Germline V CDR1 and CDR2: LNHDA, SQIVND (reference sequence). The trim removed 10 bases at V and 0 bases at J, leaving 6 bases unmatched. The DNA for the CDR3 is TGTGCCACTAGGACAGGACATAGCAATCAGCCCCAGCATTTT. Translation: CATRTGHSNQPQHF.

The rearrangement joins TRBV7-2 to TRBJ2-3, with 8 bases matching TRBD2. This CDR3 has 15 residues. The germline gives CDR1 SGHTA, CDR2 FQGNSA. V shed 4 bases and J 4 bases; nucleotides not matched to a gene: 7. CDR3: CASSYVSGESDTQYF. The CDR3 bases are TGTGCCAGCAGCTATGTTAGCGGGGAGTCAGATACGCAGTATTTT.

The V gene is TRBV19, the J gene TRBJ2-1, with a tentative D call TRBD2 (6 bases). Germline-derived CDR1 and CDR2 are LNHDA and SQIVND (reference sequence). V was pared by 6 bases and J by 0 bases, with 9 bases between. This CDR3 is built from 14 residues. CDR3: CASRRGNSYNEQFF. The CDR3 DNA follows: TGTGCCAGTAGGCGGGGAAACTCCTACAATGAGCAGTTCTTC.

This clone was detected only once. The J gene is TRBJ1-4, the V gene TRBV7-9; 10 positions agree with TRBD1. J gave up 10 bases and V 4 bases, and 6 bases lay outside the gene matches. Germline V gene data show CDR1 as SEHNR and CDR2 as FQNEAQ (reference sequence). CDR3 length equals 14 residues. CDR3 in amino acids: CASSSGTGVVKLFF. In DNA, the CDR3 is TGTGCCAGCAGCTCCGGGACAGGGGTGGTAAAACTGTTTTTT. The full variable domain, in which reference TRBV7-9 and TRBJ1-4 provide the parts outside the CDR3, is DTGVSQNPRHKITKRGQNVTFRCDPISEHNRLYWYRQTLGQGPEFLTYFQNEAQLEKSRLLSDRFSAERPKGSFSTLEIQRTEQGDSAMYLCASSSGTGVVKLFFGSGTQLSVL.

The chain has TRBV30 and TRBJ1-2, with D possibly TRBD1 on 5 matching bases. The ends were cut back, 2 bases at V and 2 bases at J, with 12 bases in the middle. There are 14 residues in the CDR3. Germline CDR1 and CDR2: GTSNPN and SVGIG (reference sequence). CDR3 region: CAWSYSRGNYGYTF. Here the CDR3 DNA reads TGTGCCTGGAGTTACTCTCGGGGGAACTATGGCTACACCTTC.

V is TRBV18 and J is TRBJ2-7, with a weak D call TRBD2 (6 bases). Trimming pared 0 bases from V and 6 bases from J, leaving 12 bases between. Germline CDR1 KGHSH, CDR2 LQKENI. The CDR3 covers 14 residues. CDR3 residues: CASSPPDGSGEQYF. For the CDR3, the DNA is TGTGCCAGCTCACCACCGGACGGGAGTGGCGAGCAGTACTTC.

This chain uses TRBV11-3 with TRBJ2-7, with 7 bases identical to TRBD2. The V segment lost 5 bases and the J segment 8 bases; nucleotides outside the gene matches: 12. Germline V gives CDR1 SGHNT, CDR2 YENEEA. This CDR3 comprises 14 residues. CDR3 nucleotide sequence: TGTGCCAGCAGCCCTGACCCGGGGGGTGAAAAGCAGTACTTC. As protein: CASSPDPGGEKQYF. The variable domain in full, completed from reference TRBV11-3 and TRBJ2-7, reads EAGVVQSPRYKIIEKKQPVAFWCNPISGHNTLYWYLQNLGQGPELLIRYENEEAVDDSQLPKDRFSAERLKGVDSTLKIQPAELGDSAVYLCASSPDPGGEKQYFGPGTRLTVT.

J is TRBJ2-4 and V is TRBV27; D may be TRBD1 (5 bases). The CDR3 runs to 15 residues. V lost 11 bases and J lost 1, with 18 bases in between. Germline values: CDR1 MNHEY, CDR2 SMNVEV (reference sequence). The CDR3 coding sequence is TGTGCCTTGCCACTGGGCAGGGTGGCCAAAAACATTCAGTACTTC. Protein: CALPLGRVAKNIQYF.